This T cell receptor beta chain was observed in a study of neurological immune-mediated disorders. The V gene's germline CDR1 is MDHEN and CDR2 SYDVKM. Trimming took 2 bases from V and 4 from J; bases not matched to a gene: 3. CDR3 length: 14 residues. TCRdb recomputed calls from the 5' RACE reads with MiXCR, one row per CDR3 protein. This sample yields 65,000 to 90,000 distinct CDR3 sequences, of which 10% are seen a single time; about 1.8% belongs to the top ten. In Maryland, USA, blood bank volunteers were the healthy controls. This clonotype was counted many times. Sequencing used PBMCs. The gene calls are TRBV28 and TRBJ2-7; 9 positions match TRBD1. The sequence was collected from a middle-aged man in good health. This CDR3 is CASSLTGGKYEQYF. The CDR3 DNA sequence: TGTGCCAGCAGTTTAACAGGGGGCAAATACGAGCAGTACTTC.